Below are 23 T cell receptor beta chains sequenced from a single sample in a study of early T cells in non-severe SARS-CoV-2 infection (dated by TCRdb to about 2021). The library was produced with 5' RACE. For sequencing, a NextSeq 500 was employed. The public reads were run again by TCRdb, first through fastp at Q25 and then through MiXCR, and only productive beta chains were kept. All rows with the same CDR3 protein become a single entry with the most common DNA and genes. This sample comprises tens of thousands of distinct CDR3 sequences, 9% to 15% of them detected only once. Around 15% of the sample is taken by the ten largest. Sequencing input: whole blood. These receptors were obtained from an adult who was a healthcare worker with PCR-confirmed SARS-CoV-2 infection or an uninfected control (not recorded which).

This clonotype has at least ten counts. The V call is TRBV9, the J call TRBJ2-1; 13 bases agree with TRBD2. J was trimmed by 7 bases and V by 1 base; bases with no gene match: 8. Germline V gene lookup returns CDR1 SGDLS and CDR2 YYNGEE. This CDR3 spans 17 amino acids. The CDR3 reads CASSVNPGLAGNNEQFF. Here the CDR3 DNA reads TGTGCCAGCAGCGTAAATCCGGGACTAGCGGGAAATAATGAGCAGTTCTTC.

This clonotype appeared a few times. CDR3 in DNA: TGTGCCAGCAGCCACAGGTTCTCGGATGGCTACACCTTC. This sequence encodes CASSHRFSDGYTF. V gene TRBV6-2 or TRBV6-3 combines with J gene TRBJ1-2; D is possibly TRBD1 (5 bases). The CDR3 loop spans 13 amino acids. Trimming took 6 bases from V and 6 from J, leaving 14 bases between them. CDR1 and CDR2 from the germline V gene are MNHEY and SVGEGT.

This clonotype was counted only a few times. The CDR3 DNA follows: TGTGCCAGCAGCTCCATATATGGGGGCCTTAGCGGGGCACGGGAGACCCAGTACTTC. The encoded protein is CASSSIYGGLSGARETQYF. The chain combines TRBV7-2 with TRBJ2-5, with TRBD2 matching 8 bases. J lost 5 bases, V lost 4 bases, and 21 bases had no gene match. Germline lookup yields CDR1 SGHTA and CDR2 FQGNSA. This CDR3 contains 19 residues.

CDR3 protein: CASSVGTVTEAFF. The CDR3 DNA sequence: TGTGCCAGCAGCGTGGGGACAGTCACTGAAGCTTTCTTT. The chain couples TRBV5-5 to TRBJ1-1; 7 bases line up with TRBD1. The germline V gene has CDR1 SGHKS and CDR2 YYEKEE (reference sequence). V shed 4 bases and J 4 bases; nucleotides not matched to a gene: 4. The length of the CDR3 is 13 residues.

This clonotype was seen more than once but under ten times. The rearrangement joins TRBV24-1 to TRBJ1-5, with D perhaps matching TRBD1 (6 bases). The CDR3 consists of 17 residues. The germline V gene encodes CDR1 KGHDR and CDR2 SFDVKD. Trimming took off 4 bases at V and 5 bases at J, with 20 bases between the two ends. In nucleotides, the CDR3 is TGTGCCACCAGTGACCCTTGGCGGGGGCCAGGGGATCAGCCCCAGCATTTT. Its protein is CATSDPWRGPGDQPQHF.

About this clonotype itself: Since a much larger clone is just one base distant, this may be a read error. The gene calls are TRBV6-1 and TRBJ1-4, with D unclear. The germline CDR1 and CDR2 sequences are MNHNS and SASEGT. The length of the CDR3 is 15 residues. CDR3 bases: TGTGCCAGCAGTGAACTTCCGGTCATTAATGAAAGACTGTTTTTT. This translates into CASSELPVINERLFF.

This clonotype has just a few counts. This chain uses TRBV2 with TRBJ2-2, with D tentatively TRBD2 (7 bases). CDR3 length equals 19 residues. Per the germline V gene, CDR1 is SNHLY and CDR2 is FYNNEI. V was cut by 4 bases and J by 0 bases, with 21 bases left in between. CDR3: CASSGSPSGGRANTGELFF. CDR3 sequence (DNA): TGTGCCAGCAGTGGGAGCCCCTCGGGGGGCAGGGCGAACACCGGGGAGCTGTTTTTT.

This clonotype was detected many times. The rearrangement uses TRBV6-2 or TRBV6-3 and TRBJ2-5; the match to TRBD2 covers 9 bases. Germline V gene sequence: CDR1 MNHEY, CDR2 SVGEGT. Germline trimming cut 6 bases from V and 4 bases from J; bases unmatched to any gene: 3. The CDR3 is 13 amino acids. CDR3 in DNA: TGTGCCAGCAGACATAGCGGGAGAGAGACCCAGTACTTC. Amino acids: CASRHSGRETQYF.

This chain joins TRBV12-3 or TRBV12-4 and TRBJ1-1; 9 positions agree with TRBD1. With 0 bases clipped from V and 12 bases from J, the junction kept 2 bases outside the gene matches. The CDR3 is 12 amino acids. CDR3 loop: CASSLAGQGSFF. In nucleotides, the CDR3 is TGTGCCAGCAGTTTAGCGGGACAGGGTTCTTTCTTT.

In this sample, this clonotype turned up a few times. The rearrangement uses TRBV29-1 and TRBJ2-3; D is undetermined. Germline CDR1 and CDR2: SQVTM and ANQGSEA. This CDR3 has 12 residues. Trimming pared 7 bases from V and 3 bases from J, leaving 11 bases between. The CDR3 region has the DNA TGCAGCGCCCCGGAAGCTACAGATACGCAGTATTTT. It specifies CSAPEATDTQYF.

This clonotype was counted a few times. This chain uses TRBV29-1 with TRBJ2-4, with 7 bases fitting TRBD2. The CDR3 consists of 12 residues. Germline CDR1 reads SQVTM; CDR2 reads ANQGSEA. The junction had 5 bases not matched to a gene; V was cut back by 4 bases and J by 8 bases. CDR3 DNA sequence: TGCAGCGTTGGCGGGGGAATAGACATTCAGTACTTC. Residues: CSVGGGIDIQYF.

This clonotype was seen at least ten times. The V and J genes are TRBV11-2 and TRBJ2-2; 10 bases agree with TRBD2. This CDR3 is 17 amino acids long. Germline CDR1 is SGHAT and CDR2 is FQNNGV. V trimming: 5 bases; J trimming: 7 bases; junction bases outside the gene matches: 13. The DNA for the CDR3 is TGTGCCAGCAGCCGTACTAGCGGGGACGCTAACCGCGGGGAGCTGTTTTTT. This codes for CASSRTSGDANRGELFF.

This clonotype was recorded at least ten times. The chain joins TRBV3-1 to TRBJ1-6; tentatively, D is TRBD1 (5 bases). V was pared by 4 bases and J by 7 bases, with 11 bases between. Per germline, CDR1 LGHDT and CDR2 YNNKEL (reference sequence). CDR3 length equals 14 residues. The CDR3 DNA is TGTGCCAGCAGCCGGGGCGGCTACAATTCACCCCTCCACTTT. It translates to CASSRGGYNSPLHF.

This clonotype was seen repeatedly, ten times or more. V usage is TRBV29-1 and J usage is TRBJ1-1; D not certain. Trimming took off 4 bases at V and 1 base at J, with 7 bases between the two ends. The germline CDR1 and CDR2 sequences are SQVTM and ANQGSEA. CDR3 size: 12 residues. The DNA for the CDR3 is TGCAGCGTTGCCCAAGGGAACACTGAAGCTTTCTTT. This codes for CSVAQGNTEAFF.

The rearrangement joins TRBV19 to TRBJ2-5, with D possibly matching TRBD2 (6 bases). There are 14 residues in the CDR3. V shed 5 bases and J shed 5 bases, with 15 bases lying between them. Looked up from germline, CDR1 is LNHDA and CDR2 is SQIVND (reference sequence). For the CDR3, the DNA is TGTGCCAGTAGTCATTCTAGCGCAGCGGAGACCCAGTACTTC. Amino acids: CASSHSSAAETQYF.

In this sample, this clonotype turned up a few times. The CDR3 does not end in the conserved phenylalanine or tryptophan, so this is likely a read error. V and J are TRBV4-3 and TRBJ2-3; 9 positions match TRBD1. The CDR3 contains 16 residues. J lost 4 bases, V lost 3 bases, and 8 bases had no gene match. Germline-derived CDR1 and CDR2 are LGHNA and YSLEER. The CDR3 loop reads CASSHTGTGLSDTQYS. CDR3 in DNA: TGCGCCAGCAGCCATACCGGGACAGGGCTCTCAGATACGCAGTATTCT.

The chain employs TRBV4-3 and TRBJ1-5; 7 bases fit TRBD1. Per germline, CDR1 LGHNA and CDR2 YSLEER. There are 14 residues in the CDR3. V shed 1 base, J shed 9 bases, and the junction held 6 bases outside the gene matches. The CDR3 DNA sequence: TGCGCCAGCAGCCAAGGGACAGGCCGCACGCCCCAGCATTTT. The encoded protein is CASSQGTGRTPQHF.

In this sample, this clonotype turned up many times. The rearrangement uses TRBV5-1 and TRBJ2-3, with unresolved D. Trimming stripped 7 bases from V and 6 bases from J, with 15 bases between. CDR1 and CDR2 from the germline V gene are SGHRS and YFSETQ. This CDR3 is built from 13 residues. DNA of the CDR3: TGCGCCAGCCGATCGACACCGAGGGATACGCAGTATTTT. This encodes CASRSTPRDTQYF.

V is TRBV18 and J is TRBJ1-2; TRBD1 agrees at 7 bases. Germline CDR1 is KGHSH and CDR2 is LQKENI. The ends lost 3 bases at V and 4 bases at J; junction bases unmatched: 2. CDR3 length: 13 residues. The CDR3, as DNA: TGTGCCAGCTCACCGGGACAGTTCTATGGCTACACCTTC. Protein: CASSPGQFYGYTF.

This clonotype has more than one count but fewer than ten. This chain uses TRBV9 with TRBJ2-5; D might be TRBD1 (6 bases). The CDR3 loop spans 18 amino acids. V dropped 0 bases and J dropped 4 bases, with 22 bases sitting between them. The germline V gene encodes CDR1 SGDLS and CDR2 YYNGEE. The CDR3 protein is CASSVGHSGTRILETQYF. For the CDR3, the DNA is TGTGCCAGCAGCGTAGGGCACTCCGGGACACGGATATTAGAGACCCAGTACTTC.

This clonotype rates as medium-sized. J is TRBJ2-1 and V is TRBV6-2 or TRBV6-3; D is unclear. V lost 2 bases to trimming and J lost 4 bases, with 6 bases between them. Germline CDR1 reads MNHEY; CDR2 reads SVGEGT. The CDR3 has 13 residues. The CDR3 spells CASSYQVYNEQFF. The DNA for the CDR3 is TGTGCCAGCAGTTACCAAGTTTACAATGAGCAGTTCTTC.

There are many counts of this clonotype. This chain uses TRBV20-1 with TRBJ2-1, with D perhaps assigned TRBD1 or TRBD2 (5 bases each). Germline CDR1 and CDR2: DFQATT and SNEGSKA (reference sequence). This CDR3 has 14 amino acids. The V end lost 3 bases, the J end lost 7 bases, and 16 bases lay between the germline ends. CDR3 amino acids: CSASLMGEMNEQFF. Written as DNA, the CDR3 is TGCAGTGCTAGTCTCATGGGGGAAATGAATGAGCAGTTCTTC.

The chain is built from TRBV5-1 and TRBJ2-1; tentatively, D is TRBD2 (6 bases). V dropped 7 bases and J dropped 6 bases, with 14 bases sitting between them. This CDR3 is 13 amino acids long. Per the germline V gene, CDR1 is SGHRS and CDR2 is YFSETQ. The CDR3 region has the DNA TGCGCCAGCGGCAAAGGGACTGTCAATGAGCAGTTCTTC. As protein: CASGKGTVNEQFF.